This T cell receptor beta chain was retrieved from a study of T cells in pancreatic ductal adenocarcinoma. The data were produced by immunoSEQ multiplex PCR, yet TCRdb's version contains in-frame clones alone and is incomplete. The table lists under 6,500 clones, 72% of them singletons. Selected pancreatic ductal adenocarcinoma patients had undergone surgery without neoadjuvant therapy. Germline-derived CDR1 and CDR2 are MDHEN and SYDVKM. The CDR3 consists of 18 residues. Losses at the gene ends were 7 bases for V and 5 bases for J; bases not matched to a gene: 15. A few counts support this clone. The source material was pancreatic tumor tissue. This chain links TRBV28 with TRBJ1-6; 9 bases fit TRBD1. The sequence derives from a human donor with pancreatic ductal adenocarcinoma. As DNA, the CDR3 is TGTGCCAGCACCCCGGACAGGGGACGCGTGCGGGATAATTCACCCCTCCACTTT. It yields the protein CASTPDRGRVRDNSPLHF.